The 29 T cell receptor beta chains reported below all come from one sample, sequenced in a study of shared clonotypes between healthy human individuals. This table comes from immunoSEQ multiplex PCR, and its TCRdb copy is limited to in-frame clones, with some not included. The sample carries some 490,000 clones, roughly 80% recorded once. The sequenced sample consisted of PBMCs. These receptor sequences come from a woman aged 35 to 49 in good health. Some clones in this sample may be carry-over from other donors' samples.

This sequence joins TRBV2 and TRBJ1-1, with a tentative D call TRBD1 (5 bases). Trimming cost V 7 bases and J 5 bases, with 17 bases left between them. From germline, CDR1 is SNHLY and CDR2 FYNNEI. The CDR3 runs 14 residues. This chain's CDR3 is CASMGLGMGTEAFF. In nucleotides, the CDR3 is TGTGCCAGCATGGGACTGGGGATGGGGACTGAAGCTTTCTTT.

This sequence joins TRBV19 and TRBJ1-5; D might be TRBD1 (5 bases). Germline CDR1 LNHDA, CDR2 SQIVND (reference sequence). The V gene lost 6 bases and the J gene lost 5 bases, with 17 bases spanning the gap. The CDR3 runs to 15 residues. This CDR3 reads CASSLKRGRDQPQHF. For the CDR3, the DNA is TGTGCCAGTAGCCTCAAACGGGGGAGGGATCAGCCCCAGCATTTT.

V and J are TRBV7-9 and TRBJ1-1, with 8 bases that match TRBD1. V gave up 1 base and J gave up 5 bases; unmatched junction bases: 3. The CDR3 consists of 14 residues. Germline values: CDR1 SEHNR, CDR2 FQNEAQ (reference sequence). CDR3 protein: CASSLGTGRTEAFF. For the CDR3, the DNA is TGTGCCAGCAGCTTAGGGACAGGGAGGACTGAAGCTTTCTTT.

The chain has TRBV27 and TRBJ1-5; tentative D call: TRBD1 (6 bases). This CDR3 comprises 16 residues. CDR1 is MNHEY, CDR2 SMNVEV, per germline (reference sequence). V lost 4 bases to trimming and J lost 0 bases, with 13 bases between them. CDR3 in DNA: TGTGCCAGCAGTTCCCCCAGGGGCGGTAGCAATCAGCCCCAGCATTTT. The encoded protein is CASSSPRGGSNQPQHF.

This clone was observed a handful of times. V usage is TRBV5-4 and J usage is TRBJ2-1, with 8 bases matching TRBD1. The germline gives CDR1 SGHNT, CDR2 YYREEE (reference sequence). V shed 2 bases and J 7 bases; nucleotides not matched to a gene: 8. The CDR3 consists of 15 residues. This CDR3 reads CASSLRQGWGNEQFF. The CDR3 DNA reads TGTGCCAGCAGCTTAAGACAGGGGTGGGGAAATGAGCAGTTCTTC.

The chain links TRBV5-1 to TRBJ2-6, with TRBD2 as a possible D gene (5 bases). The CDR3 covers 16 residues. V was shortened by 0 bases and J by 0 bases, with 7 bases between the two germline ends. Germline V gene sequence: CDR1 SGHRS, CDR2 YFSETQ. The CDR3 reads CASSLDGNSGANVLTF. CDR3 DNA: TGCGCCAGCAGCTTGGACGGGAACTCTGGGGCCAACGTCCTGACTTTC.

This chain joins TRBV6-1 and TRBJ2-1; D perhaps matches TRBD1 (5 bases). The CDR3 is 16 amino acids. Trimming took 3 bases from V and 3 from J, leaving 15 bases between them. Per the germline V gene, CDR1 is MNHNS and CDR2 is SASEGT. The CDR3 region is CASSDGAGNYYNEQFF. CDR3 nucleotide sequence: TGTGCCAGCAGTGATGGGGCTGGGAATTACTACAATGAGCAGTTCTTC.

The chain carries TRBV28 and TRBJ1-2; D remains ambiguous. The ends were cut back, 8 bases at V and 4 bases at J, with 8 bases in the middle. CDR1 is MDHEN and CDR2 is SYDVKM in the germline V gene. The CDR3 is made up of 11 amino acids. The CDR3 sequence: CASETRYGYTF. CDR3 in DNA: TGTGCCAGCGAGACACGCTATGGCTACACCTTC.

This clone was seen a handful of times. In DNA, the CDR3 is TGTGCCAGCAGTCCTCCGGGACAGGGCTCTGAAGCTTTCTTT. Residues: CASSPPGQGSEAFF. The chain couples TRBV28 to TRBJ1-1, with TRBD1 matching over 9 bases. The germline CDR1 and CDR2 sequences are MDHEN and SYDVKM. Trimming at V came to 5 bases and at J to 6 bases, leaving 7 bases not matched to a gene. This CDR3 contains 14 residues.

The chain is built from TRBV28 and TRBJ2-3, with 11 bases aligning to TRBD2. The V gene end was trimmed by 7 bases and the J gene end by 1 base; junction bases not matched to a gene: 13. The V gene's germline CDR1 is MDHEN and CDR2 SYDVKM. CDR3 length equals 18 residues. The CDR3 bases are TGTGCCAGCACCGACGTGGGGGGACTAGCGGACCGCACAGATACGCAGTATTTT. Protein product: CASTDVGGLADRTDTQYF.

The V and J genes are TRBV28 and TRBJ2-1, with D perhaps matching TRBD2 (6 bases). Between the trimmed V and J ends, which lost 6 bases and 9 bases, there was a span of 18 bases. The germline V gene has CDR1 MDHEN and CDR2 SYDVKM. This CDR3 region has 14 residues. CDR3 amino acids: CASSPPGGRGEQFF. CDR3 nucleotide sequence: TGTGCCAGCAGCCCCCCCGGAGGGCGGGGTGAGCAGTTCTTC.

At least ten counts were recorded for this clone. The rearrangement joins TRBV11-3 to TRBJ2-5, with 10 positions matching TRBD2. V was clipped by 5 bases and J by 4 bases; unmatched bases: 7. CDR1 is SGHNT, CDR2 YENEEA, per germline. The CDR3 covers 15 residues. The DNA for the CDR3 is TGTGCCAGCAGCCAGGGGGGACTAGCGTTAGAGACCCAGTACTTC. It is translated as CASSQGGLALETQYF.

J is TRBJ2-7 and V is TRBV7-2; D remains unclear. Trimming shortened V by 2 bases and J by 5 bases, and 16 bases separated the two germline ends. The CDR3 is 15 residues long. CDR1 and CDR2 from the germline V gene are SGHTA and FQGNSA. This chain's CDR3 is CASSLLGQTSDEQYF. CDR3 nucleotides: TGTGCCAGCAGCTTATTGGGTCAGACATCCGACGAGCAGTACTTC.

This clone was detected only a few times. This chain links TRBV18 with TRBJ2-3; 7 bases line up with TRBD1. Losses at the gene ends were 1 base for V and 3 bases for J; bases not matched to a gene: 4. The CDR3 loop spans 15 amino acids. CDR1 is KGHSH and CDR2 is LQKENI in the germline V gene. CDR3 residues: CASSPRDRRTDTQYF. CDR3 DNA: TGTGCCAGCTCACCACGGGACAGAAGGACAGATACGCAGTATTTT.

CDR3 coding DNA: TGTGCCTGGAGTGTTCCGGGTGAGGGTACCGGGGAGCTGTTTTTT. Translated: CAWSVPGEGTGELFF. V and J are TRBV30 and TRBJ2-2, with D maybe TRBD2 (5 bases). The CDR3 sequence is 15 residues long. The V end was cut by 0 bases, the J end by 5 bases, with 13 bases between. Germline loops: CDR1 GTSNPN, CDR2 SVGIG (reference sequence).

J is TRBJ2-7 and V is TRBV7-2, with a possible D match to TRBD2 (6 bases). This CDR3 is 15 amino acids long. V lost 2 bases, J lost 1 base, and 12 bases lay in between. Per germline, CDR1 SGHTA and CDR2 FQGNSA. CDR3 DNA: TGTGCCAGCAGCTTATCGGTTAGCGGATCCTACGAGCAGTACTTC. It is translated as CASSLSVSGSYEQYF.

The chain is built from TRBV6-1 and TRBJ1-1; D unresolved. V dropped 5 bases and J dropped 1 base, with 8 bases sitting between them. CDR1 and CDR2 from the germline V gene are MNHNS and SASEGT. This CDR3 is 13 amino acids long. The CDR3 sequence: CASSIGANTEAFF. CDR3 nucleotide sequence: TGTGCCAGCAGTATAGGAGCGAACACTGAAGCTTTCTTT.

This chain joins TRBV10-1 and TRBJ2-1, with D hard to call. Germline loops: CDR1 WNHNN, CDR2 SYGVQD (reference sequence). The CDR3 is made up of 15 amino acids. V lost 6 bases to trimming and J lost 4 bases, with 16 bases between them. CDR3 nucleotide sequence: TGCGCCAGCAGCCCCGGCGTGACCCCTTACAATGAGCAGTTCTTC. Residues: CASSPGVTPYNEQFF.

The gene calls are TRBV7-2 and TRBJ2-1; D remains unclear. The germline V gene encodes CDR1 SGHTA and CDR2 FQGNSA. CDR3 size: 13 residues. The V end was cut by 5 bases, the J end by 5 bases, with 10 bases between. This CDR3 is CASSRYPHNEQFF. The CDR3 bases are TGTGCCAGCAGCCGCTACCCCCACAATGAGCAGTTCTTC. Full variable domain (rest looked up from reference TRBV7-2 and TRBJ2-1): GAGVSQSPSNKVTEKGKDVELRCDPISGHTALYWYRQSLGQGLEFLIYFQGNSAPDKSGLPSDRFSAERTGGSVSTLTIQRTQQEDSAVYLCASSRYPHNEQFFGPGTRLTVL.

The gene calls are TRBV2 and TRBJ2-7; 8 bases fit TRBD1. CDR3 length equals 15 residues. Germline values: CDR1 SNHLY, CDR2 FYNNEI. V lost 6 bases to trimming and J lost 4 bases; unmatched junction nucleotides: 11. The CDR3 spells CASSLPGQAPYEQYF. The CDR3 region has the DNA TGTGCCAGCAGCCTACCGGGACAGGCCCCATACGAGCAGTACTTC.

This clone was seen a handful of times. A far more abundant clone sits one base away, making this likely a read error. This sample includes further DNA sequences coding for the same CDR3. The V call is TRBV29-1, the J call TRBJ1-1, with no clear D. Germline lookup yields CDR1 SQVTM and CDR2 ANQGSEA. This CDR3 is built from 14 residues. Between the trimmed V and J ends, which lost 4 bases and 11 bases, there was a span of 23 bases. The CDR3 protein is CSVVLTRGGIEAFF. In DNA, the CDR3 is TGCAGCGTTGTCCTAACCCGGGGTGGGATTGAGGCTTTCTTT.

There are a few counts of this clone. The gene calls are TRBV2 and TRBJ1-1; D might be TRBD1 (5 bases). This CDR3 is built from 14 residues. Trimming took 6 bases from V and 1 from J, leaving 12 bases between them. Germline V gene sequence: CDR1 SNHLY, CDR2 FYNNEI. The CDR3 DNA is TGTGCCAGCAGCTCCTGGGGGGGGAACACTGAAGCTTTCTTT. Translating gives CASSSWGGNTEAFF.

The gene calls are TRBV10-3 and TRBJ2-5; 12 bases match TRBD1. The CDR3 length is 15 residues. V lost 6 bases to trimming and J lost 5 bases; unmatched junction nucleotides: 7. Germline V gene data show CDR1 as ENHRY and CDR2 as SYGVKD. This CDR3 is CAIRAGTGGGETQYF. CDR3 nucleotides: TGTGCCATCAGGGCCGGGACAGGGGGCGGCGAGACCCAGTACTTC.

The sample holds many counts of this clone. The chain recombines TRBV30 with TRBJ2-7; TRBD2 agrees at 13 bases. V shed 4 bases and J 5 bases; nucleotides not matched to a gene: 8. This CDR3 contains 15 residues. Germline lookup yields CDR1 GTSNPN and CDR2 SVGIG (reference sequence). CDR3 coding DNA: TGTGCCTGGACCAGTGGACTAGCGGGAGAGGACGAGCAGTACTTC. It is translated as CAWTSGLAGEDEQYF.

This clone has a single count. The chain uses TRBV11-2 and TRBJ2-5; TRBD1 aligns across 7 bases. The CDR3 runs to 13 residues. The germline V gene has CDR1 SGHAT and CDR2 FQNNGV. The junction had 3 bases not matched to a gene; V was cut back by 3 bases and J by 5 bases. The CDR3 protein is CASSFSRGETQYF. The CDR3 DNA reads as TGTGCCAGCAGCTTTTCCAGGGGGGAGACCCAGTACTTC. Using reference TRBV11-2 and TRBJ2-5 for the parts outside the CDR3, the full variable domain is EAGVAQSPRYKIIEKRQSVAFWCNPISGHATLYWYQQILGQGPKLLIQFQNNGVVDDSQLPKDRFSAERLKGVDSTLKIQPAKLEDSAVYLCASSFSRGETQYFGPGTRLLVL.

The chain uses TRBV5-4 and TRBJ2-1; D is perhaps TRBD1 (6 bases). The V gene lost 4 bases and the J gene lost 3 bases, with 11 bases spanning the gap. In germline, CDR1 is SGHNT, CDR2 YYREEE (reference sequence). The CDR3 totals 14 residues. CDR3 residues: CASSRGDNYNEQFF. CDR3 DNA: TGTGCCAGCAGCCGAGGGGACAACTACAATGAGCAGTTCTTC.

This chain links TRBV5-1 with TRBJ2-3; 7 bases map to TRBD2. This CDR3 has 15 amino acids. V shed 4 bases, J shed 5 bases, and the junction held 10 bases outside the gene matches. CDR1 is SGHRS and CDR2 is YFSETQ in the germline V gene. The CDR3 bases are TGCGCCAGCAGCGTGACCGGTGGGGGGGTAGATACGCAGTATTTT. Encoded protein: CASSVTGGGVDTQYF.

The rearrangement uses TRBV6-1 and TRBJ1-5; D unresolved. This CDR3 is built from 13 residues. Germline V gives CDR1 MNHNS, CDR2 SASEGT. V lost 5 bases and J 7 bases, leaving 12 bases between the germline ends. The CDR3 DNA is TGTGCCAGCAGTCAATCCCGTGGACAGCCCCAGCATTTT. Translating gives CASSQSRGQPQHF.

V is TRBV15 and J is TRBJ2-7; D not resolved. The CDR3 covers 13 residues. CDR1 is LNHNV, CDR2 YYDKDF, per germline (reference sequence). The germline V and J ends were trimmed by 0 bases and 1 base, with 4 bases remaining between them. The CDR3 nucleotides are TGTGCCACCAGCAGAGACGCGTCCTACGAGCAGTACTTC. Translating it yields CATSRDASYEQYF.